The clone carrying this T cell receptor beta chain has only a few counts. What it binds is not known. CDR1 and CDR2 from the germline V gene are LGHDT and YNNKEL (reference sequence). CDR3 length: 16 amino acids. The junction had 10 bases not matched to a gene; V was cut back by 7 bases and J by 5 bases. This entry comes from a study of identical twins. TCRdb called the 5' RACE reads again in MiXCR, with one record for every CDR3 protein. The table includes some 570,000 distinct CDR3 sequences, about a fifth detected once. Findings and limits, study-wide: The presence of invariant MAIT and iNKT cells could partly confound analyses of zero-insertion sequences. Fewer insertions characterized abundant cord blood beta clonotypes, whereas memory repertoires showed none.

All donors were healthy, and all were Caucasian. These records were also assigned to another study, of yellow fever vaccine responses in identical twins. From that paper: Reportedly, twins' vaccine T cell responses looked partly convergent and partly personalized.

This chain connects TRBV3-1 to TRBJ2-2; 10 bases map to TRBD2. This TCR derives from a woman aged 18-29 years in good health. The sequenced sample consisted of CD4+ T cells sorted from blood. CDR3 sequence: CASTLEGLARTGELFF. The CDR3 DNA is TGTGCCAGCACCCTAGAGGGACTAGCGCGGACCGGGGAGCTGTTTTTT.